These 21 T cell receptor beta chains were all obtained from the same sample, sequenced in a study of blood T cells in healthy people across ages. A second about 7 to 12 cycle PCR used barcoded and J-beta primers. TCRdb re-called the 5' RACE reads with MiXCR, one entry per CDR3 protein. Seen here are 1.2 million to 1.5 million distinct CDR3 sequences, almost 60% observed once, and the top ten hold roughly 6.3%. Sequenced sample: blood. These receptors were taken from a man aged 18-30 years in good health.

This clonotype has more than one count but fewer than ten. The gene calls are TRBV29-1 and TRBJ2-3; 15 bases line up with TRBD2. Germline V CDR1 and CDR2: SQVTM, ANQGSEA. The CDR3 runs 17 residues. J lost 6 bases, V lost 1 base, and 8 bases had no gene match. The CDR3 loop is CSVEGWTSGRAGDTQYF. Written as DNA, the CDR3 is TGCAGCGTTGAAGGGTGGACTAGCGGGAGGGCCGGGGATACGCAGTATTTT.

The rearrangement links TRBV9 to TRBJ2-7; 14 bases match TRBD2. The J call may be mistaken, given a closer DNA end match to TRBJ2-5. Germline CDR1 SGDLS, CDR2 YYNGEE. The CDR3 consists of 17 residues. The CDR3 region is CASSGWGTSGRRETQYF. The CDR3 DNA sequence: TGTGCCAGCAGCGGATGGGGGACTAGCGGGAGACGGGAGACCCAGTACTTC.

This clonotype appeared a few times. This chain uses TRBV6-1 with TRBJ2-5; a possible D gene is TRBD1 (5 bases). The germline V gene has CDR1 MNHNS and CDR2 SASEGT. The germline V and J ends were trimmed by 3 bases and 3 bases, with 8 bases remaining between them. The CDR3 runs 13 residues. CDR3 protein: CASSDGREETQYF. CDR3 DNA sequence: TGTGCCAGCAGTGACGGCAGGGAAGAGACCCAGTACTTC.

This clonotype was seen only once. The rearrangement links TRBV27 to TRBJ2-1, with D possibly TRBD1 on 6 matching bases. Germline V lookup: CDR1 MNHEY, CDR2 SMNVEV (reference sequence). The CDR3 totals 15 residues. V lost 2 bases to trimming and J lost 3 bases, with 11 bases between them. The CDR3 sequence: CASSLRQVVYNEQFF. DNA for the CDR3: TGTGCCAGCAGTTTACGACAGGTAGTCTACAATGAGCAGTTCTTC.

This clonotype came up a few times. The rearrangement links TRBV4-3 to TRBJ1-4, with TRBD1 matching over 7 bases. The CDR3 runs to 17 residues. The junction had 9 bases not matched to a gene; V was cut back by 5 bases and J by 0 bases. In germline, CDR1 is LGHNA, CDR2 YSLEER. CDR3 nucleotides: TGCGCCAGCAGCGCAGAGGGGGCGCGGGCAACTAATGAAAAACTGTTTTTT. Amino acid sequence: CASSAEGARATNEKLFF.

This clonotype was found once. The V gene is TRBV12-3 or TRBV12-4, the J gene TRBJ1-2; D perhaps matches TRBD1 (6 bases). This CDR3 contains 15 residues. V was clipped by 6 bases and J by 7 bases, with 21 bases between them. The CDR3 DNA reads TGTGCCAGCAGCCCATCTCCCGGACAGACATCTGGCTACACCTTC. Translation: CASSPSPGQTSGYTF.

This clonotype came up once. The chain combines TRBV3-1 with TRBJ1-5; D gene uncertain. CDR3 length: 12 amino acids. V was cut by 2 bases and J by 5 bases, with 4 bases left in between. Germline lookup yields CDR1 LGHDT and CDR2 YNNKEL (reference sequence). CDR3 amino acids: CASSQRDQPQHF. The CDR3 DNA reads as TGTGCCAGCAGCCAACGGGATCAGCCCCAGCATTTT.

V and J are TRBV20-1 and TRBJ2-3; D is perhaps TRBD1 (5 bases). This CDR3 has 12 amino acids. V was trimmed by 6 bases and J by 5 bases, leaving 12 bases between them. Germline assignment: CDR1 DFQATT and CDR2 SNEGSKA (reference sequence). Here the CDR3 reads CSAQRTGDTQYF. Written as DNA, the CDR3 is TGCAGTGCGCAGAGAACAGGAGATACGCAGTATTTT.

The CDR3 DNA reads TGTGCCAGCAGTAAAGACTCGGGCTATGGCTACACCTTC. This sequence encodes CASSKDSGYGYTF. This chain connects TRBV6-1 to TRBJ1-2; D unresolved. V dropped 5 bases and J dropped 4 bases, with 11 bases sitting between them. The CDR3 covers 13 residues. CDR1 and CDR2 (germline): MNHNS, SASEGT.

This rearrangement joins TRBV29-1 to TRBJ2-1; no definite D call. The germline CDR1 and CDR2 sequences are SQVTM and ANQGSEA. V was pared by 5 bases and J by 0 bases, with 8 bases between. The CDR3 extends over 13 amino acids. CDR3 DNA: TGCAGCGTTAAGTCCCCCTCCTACAATGAGCAGTTCTTC. Translation: CSVKSPSYNEQFF.

In this sample, this clonotype turned up a few times. V gene TRBV10-3 combines with J gene TRBJ2-1; 7 bases agree with TRBD1. CDR3 length: 16 residues. V shed 1 base and J 0 bases; nucleotides not matched to a gene: 3. Germline assignment: CDR1 ENHRY and CDR2 SYGVKD. CDR3 DNA sequence: TGTGCCATCAGTGAGTGGGACAGCAGCTCCTACAATGAGCAGTTCTTC. Encoded protein: CAISEWDSSSYNEQFF.

This clonotype was seen only a few times. This sequence joins TRBV29-1 and TRBJ2-5; maybe TRBD2 (7 bases). Germline V gene data show CDR1 as SQVTM and CDR2 as ANQGSEA. Between the trimmed V and J ends, which lost 3 bases and 3 bases, there was a span of 17 bases. This CDR3 comprises 15 residues. The DNA of the CDR3 is TGCAGCGTTGAGGGGGTGGGGGGGCTGGAAGAGACCCAGTACTTC. This gives the protein CSVEGVGGLEETQYF.

This clonotype occurred a few times. The CDR3 reads CATSGQQYFSGANVLTF. The CDR3 nucleotides are TGTGCCACCAGTGGTCAACAGTATTTCTCTGGGGCCAACGTCCTGACTTTC. The rearrangement links TRBV24-1 to TRBJ2-6; D is unclear. Trimming stripped 5 bases from V and 0 bases from J, with 13 bases between. Germline-derived CDR1 and CDR2 are KGHDR and SFDVKD. The CDR3 has 17 residues.

The chain recombines TRBV6-2 or TRBV6-3 with TRBJ2-4; D not resolved. CDR3 length equals 14 residues. Germline-derived CDR1 and CDR2 are MNHEY and SVGEGT. Trimming removed 6 bases at V and 0 bases at J, with 9 bases between. CDR3: CASRGAVAKNIQYF. For the CDR3, the DNA is TGTGCCAGCAGGGGTGCGGTAGCCAAAAACATTCAGTACTTC.

The V gene is TRBV7-2, the J gene TRBJ2-3; D gene uncertain. Germline-derived CDR1 and CDR2 are SGHTA and FQGNSA. The length of the CDR3 is 12 residues. V was pared by 7 bases and J by 8 bases, with 13 bases between. The CDR3 region is CASINSGATQYF. In DNA, the CDR3 is TGTGCCAGCATCAATTCGGGCGCTACGCAGTATTTT.

The chain uses TRBV6-5 and TRBJ2-7, with 12 bases lining up with TRBD1. The J call may not be correct, given that the DNA end is closer to TRBJ2-4. This CDR3 region has 15 residues. Per germline, CDR1 MNHEY and CDR2 SVGAGI. The CDR3: CASRPGTGGLSIQYF. CDR3 bases: TGTGCCAGCAGGCCCGGGACAGGGGGCTTGAGCATTCAGTACTTC.

The J gene is TRBJ2-4, the V gene TRBV29-1; possible D gene TRBD2, 5 bases. Trimming took off 7 bases at V and 3 bases at J, with 19 bases between the two ends. Germline V gives CDR1 SQVTM, CDR2 ANQGSEA. CDR3 length: 15 amino acids. The CDR3 DNA reads TGCAGCGCTGAGGGCCGAGAGGGTGGCAAAAACATTCAGTACTTC. Translated, it gives CSAEGREGGKNIQYF.

There are a few counts of this clonotype. The J gene is TRBJ2-7, the V gene TRBV20-1; TRBD1 aligns across 8 bases. The J segment lost 2 bases and the V segment lost 7 bases, leaving 10 bases of the junction unmatched. This CDR3 spans 14 amino acids. Looked up from germline, CDR1 is DFQATT and CDR2 is SNEGSKA (reference sequence). CDR3 sequence: CSVLGQGTTYEQYF. The CDR3 DNA reads TGCAGTGTCCTCGGACAGGGCACCACCTACGAGCAGTACTTC.

This sequence joins TRBV29-1 and TRBJ2-7; D is uncertain. Trimming pared 6 bases from V and 5 bases from J, leaving 17 bases between. The CDR3 covers 13 residues. Germline CDR1 and CDR2: SQVTM and ANQGSEA. CDR3 bases: TGCAGCGTAAGATACCCTAGTGTGCACGAGCAGTACTTC. Translating gives CSVRYPSVHEQYF.

The chain links TRBV3-1 to TRBJ2-7; possibly TRBD2 for D (5 bases). CDR1 is LGHDT and CDR2 is YNNKEL in the germline V gene (reference sequence). The CDR3 consists of 17 residues. V was shortened by 0 bases and J by 0 bases, with 15 bases between the two germline ends. CDR3 loop: CASSQDPASFSSYEQYF. The CDR3 region has the DNA TGTGCCAGCAGCCAAGATCCCGCTAGCTTTAGCTCCTACGAGCAGTACTTC.

The CDR3 coding sequence is TGTGCCAGCAGTTACGGAGCGCGGTCCTACGACAATGAGCAGTTCTTC. This sequence encodes CASSYGARSYDNEQFF. This rearrangement joins TRBV6-5 to TRBJ2-1; no firm D call. V was shortened by 2 bases and J by 5 bases, with 16 bases between the two germline ends. The germline V gene encodes CDR1 MNHEY and CDR2 SVGAGI. This CDR3 comprises 16 residues.